Shown below are 18 T cell receptor beta chains from a single sample sequenced in a study of human T cells and chemical hapten exposure. The time point here: pre-sensitization, week 0. Treatment meaning: therapeutic diphenylcyclopropenone sensitization with weekly scalp DPC. Each CDR3 protein is one row after TCRdb ran MiXCR on the RACE reads. The sample contains about 300,000 distinct CDR3 sequences, 5% to 6.5% of which appear only once. Sequencing was performed on whole blood, taken in connection with sensitization to the hapten diphenylcyclopropenone (DPC). All receptors come from a woman under 30 with alopecia areata. Some clones in this sample may be carry-over from other donors' samples.

This clonotype was seen only a few times. V and J are TRBV6-2 or TRBV6-3 and TRBJ2-2, with 9 bases matching TRBD1. V was pared by 2 bases and J by 4 bases, with 11 bases of the junction left unmatched. This CDR3 comprises 18 residues. Germline V gives CDR1 MNHEY, CDR2 SVGEGT. CDR3 in DNA: TGTGCCAGCAGTTACCGCCTGGGACAGGGAACTTTCACCGGGGAGCTGTTTTTT. This codes for CASSYRLGQGTFTGELFF.

The gene calls are TRBV7-2 and TRBJ2-5; maybe TRBD1 (5 bases). Germline V gene data show CDR1 as SGHTA and CDR2 as FQGNSA. Trimming took off 5 bases at V and 0 bases at J, with 10 bases between the two ends. The CDR3 is 14 amino acids. CDR3 nucleotide sequence: TGTGCCAGCAGCCGCAAACAGGACCAAGAGACCCAGTACTTC. Encoded protein: CASSRKQDQETQYF.

In its sample, this clonotype was seen many times. The rearrangement joins TRBV20-1 to TRBJ2-2; D possibly corresponds to TRBD2 (5 bases). V was clipped by 0 bases and J by 1 base, with 6 bases between them. CDR1 is DFQATT and CDR2 is SNEGSKA in the germline V gene (reference sequence). The CDR3 is made up of 14 amino acids. This CDR3 is CSAREAGNTGELFF. Here the CDR3 DNA reads TGCAGTGCTAGAGAGGCGGGGAACACCGGGGAGCTGTTTTTT.

The rearrangement links TRBV6-5 to TRBJ2-7; D unresolved. The germline CDR1 and CDR2 sequences are MNHEY and SVGAGI. Deletions cut 8 bases from V and 5 bases from J, with 22 bases between. This CDR3 comprises 15 residues. The CDR3 sequence: CASSRYLSTDDEQYF. CDR3 DNA: TGTGCCAGCTCCCGCTACCTTTCGACGGACGACGAGCAGTACTTC.

The table lists this clonotype with many counts. The chain is built from TRBV7-8 and TRBJ1-5, with 11 bases matching TRBD1. This CDR3 contains 16 residues. CDR1 is SGHVS, CDR2 FQNEAQ, per germline. Trimming at V came to 5 bases and at J to 6 bases, leaving 9 bases not matched to a gene. CDR3 region: CASSHSRTGGGQPQHF. CDR3 DNA: TGTGCCAGCAGCCATTCAAGGACAGGGGGCGGTCAGCCCCAGCATTTT.

The CDR3 DNA follows: TGTGCCAGCAGCGCACTGAAAACTAGCGCCCAGATTCGGAGAGATACGCAGTATTTT. Its protein product is CASSALKTSAQIRRDTQYF. This chain links TRBV5-8 with TRBJ2-3; 7 positions agree with TRBD2. The CDR3 spans 19 residues. The ends lost 4 bases at V and 5 bases at J; junction bases unmatched: 22. Germline loops: CDR1 SGHTS, CDR2 YDEGEE.

This clonotype was recorded many times. The rearrangement uses TRBV20-1 and TRBJ1-6; 8 bases agree with TRBD1. The germline CDR1 and CDR2 sequences are DFQATT and SNEGSKA (reference sequence). Trimming cost V 3 bases and J 9 bases; bases outside gene matches: 13. There are 16 residues in the CDR3. CDR3 amino acids: CSASLGSGTGRSPLHF. DNA for the CDR3: TGCAGTGCTAGCCTAGGGTCAGGGACAGGCCGTTCACCCCTCCACTTT.

The chain couples TRBV6-6 to TRBJ1-2, with TRBD1 identical over 7 bases. V lost 6 bases and J lost 4; bases outside the gene matches: 5. This CDR3 contains 13 residues. Germline V gene sequence: CDR1 MNHNY, CDR2 SVGAGI (reference sequence). The CDR3 coding sequence is TGTGCCAGCAGGATACAGGGGATCTATGGCTACACCTTC. Its translation is CASRIQGIYGYTF.

This clonotype appeared many times. The rearrangement links TRBV7-2 to TRBJ2-3; 8 nucleotides align to TRBD2. Unmatched junction bases numbered 11, after V lost 3 bases and J lost 0 bases. The CDR3 is 18 amino acids. Germline V gene lookup returns CDR1 SGHTA and CDR2 FQGNSA. CDR3: CASSFTFSPSGSTDTQYF. Here the CDR3 DNA reads TGTGCCAGCAGCTTCACATTTTCACCTAGCGGGAGCACAGATACGCAGTATTTT.

This clonotype was found a few times. The chain couples TRBV28 to TRBJ1-5, with TRBD1 matching over 8 bases. Germline V gives CDR1 MDHEN, CDR2 SYDVKM. This CDR3 region has 16 residues. V was pared by 6 bases and J by 7 bases, with 14 bases of the junction left unmatched. The CDR3 DNA is TGTGCCAGCAGACACCGACAGGGGCCCTCGGGGCAGCCCCAGCATTTT. Residues: CASRHRQGPSGQPQHF.

This clonotype was seen a handful of times. This chain links TRBV29-1 with TRBJ2-2, with D tentatively TRBD1 (6 bases). The CDR3 totals 14 residues. Germline CDR1 SQVTM, CDR2 ANQGSEA. Trimming removed 3 bases from V and 4 bases from J, with 12 bases in between. In DNA form, the CDR3 reads TGCAGCGTTGATGGGCAGGGGAGCACCGGGGAGCTGTTTTTT. Encoded protein: CSVDGQGSTGELFF.

This clonotype appeared many times. V and J are TRBV7-9 and TRBJ1-1, with 7 bases matching TRBD1. CDR3 length equals 13 residues. Germline V gene lookup returns CDR1 SEHNR and CDR2 FQNEAQ (reference sequence). Trimming cost V 7 bases and J 7 bases; bases outside gene matches: 9. The chain's CDR3 is CASTQDRESEAFF. In DNA form, the CDR3 reads TGTGCCAGCACCCAAGACAGGGAAAGTGAAGCTTTCTTT.

This clonotype showed up just a few times. V usage is TRBV7-2 and J usage is TRBJ2-1; weak D call: TRBD2 (7 bases). This CDR3 spans 14 amino acids. Trimming left V 3 bases short and J 6 bases short, with 12 bases between. Germline V lookup: CDR1 SGHTA, CDR2 FQGNSA. CDR3 amino acids: CASSLDGGRNEQFF. In DNA form, the CDR3 reads TGTGCCAGCAGCTTGGACGGGGGGCGCAATGAGCAGTTCTTC.

This rearrangement joins TRBV2 to TRBJ1-1, with 7 positions matching TRBD1. With V trimmed by 2 bases and J by 4 bases, 4 bases remained unmatched. CDR3 size: 14 residues. CDR1 is SNHLY and CDR2 is FYNNEI in the germline V gene. The CDR3 DNA follows: TGTGCCAGCAGTGAAAATAGACAGGGCACTGAAGCTTTCTTT. As protein: CASSENRQGTEAFF. The whole variable domain, filled in from reference TRBV2 and TRBJ1-1, reads EPEVTQTPSHQVTQMGQEVILRCVPISNHLYFYWYRQILGQKVEFLVSFYNNEISEKSEIFDDQFSVERPDGSNFTLKIRSTKLEDSAMYFCASSENRQGTEAFFGQGTRLTVV.

The chain carries TRBV7-2 and TRBJ2-5; 11 positions agree with TRBD2. In germline, CDR1 is SGHTA, CDR2 FQGNSA. The CDR3 is 14 amino acids. V shed 0 bases and J 8 bases; nucleotides not matched to a gene: 2. The CDR3 DNA sequence: TGTGCCAGCAGCTTAGCACTAGCGGGGGCTACCCAGTACTTC. Its translation: CASSLALAGATQYF.

The gene calls are TRBV2 and TRBJ1-5; D is unresolved. In germline, CDR1 is SNHLY, CDR2 FYNNEI. The ends were cut back, 7 bases at V and 2 bases at J, with 15 bases in the middle. This CDR3 has 15 amino acids. CDR3 in amino acids: CASNLRVAGNQPQHF. The DNA of the CDR3 is TGTGCCAGCAATCTACGAGTAGCAGGCAATCAGCCCCAGCATTTT.

This clonotype was seen repeatedly, ten times or more. The V gene is TRBV28, the J gene TRBJ2-3, with D possibly TRBD1 on 5 matching bases. From germline, CDR1 is MDHEN and CDR2 SYDVKM. The CDR3 length is 15 residues. Trimming shortened V by 7 bases and J by 1 base, and 15 bases separated the two germline ends. The CDR3 region is CASKNAGSGTDTQYF. DNA of the CDR3: TGTGCCAGCAAAAATGCAGGGTCGGGCACAGATACGCAGTATTTT.

The chain employs TRBV6-5 and TRBJ1-5, with D unresolved. Deletions cut 0 bases from V and 9 bases from J, with 15 bases between. Germline V gives CDR1 MNHEY, CDR2 SVGAGI. The CDR3 contains 15 residues. CDR3 loop: CASSYSIQSVRPQHF. CDR3 in DNA: TGTGCCAGCAGTTACTCGATACAGTCGGTACGGCCCCAGCATTTT.